The 6 T cell receptor beta chains below were found in one sample sequenced in a study of T cell changes during pregnancy in multiple sclerosis. The data were produced by immunoSEQ multiplex PCR, yet TCRdb's version contains in-frame clones alone and is incomplete. The sample yields about 41,000 clones, 85% to 95% seen once. This specimen consisted of CD8+ T cells from peripheral blood mononuclear cells, obtained in the third trimester of pregnancy. The receptors were gathered from a female donor with multiple sclerosis, enrolled in a pregnancy study.

This clone qualifies as medium-sized. The V gene is TRBV2, the J gene TRBJ1-1; 7 bases agree with TRBD1. CDR3 size: 14 residues. Germline V gene sequence: CDR1 SNHLY, CDR2 FYNNEI. J gave up 6 bases and V 6 bases, and 10 bases lay outside the gene matches. In nucleotides, the CDR3 is TGTGCCAGCAGAGATAGCACAGGGGACGCTGAAGCTTTCTTT. Its translation is CASRDSTGDAEAFF.

The gene calls are TRBV29-1 and TRBJ1-1, with 7 bases lining up with TRBD1. The V gene's germline CDR1 is SQVTM and CDR2 ANQGSEA. V shed 6 bases and J 2 bases; nucleotides not matched to a gene: 3. This CDR3 spans 12 amino acids. CDR3 sequence: CSVGDSNTEAFF. The CDR3 nucleotides read TGCAGCGTCGGGGACAGCAACACTGAAGCTTTCTTT.

The rearrangement uses TRBV27 and TRBJ1-4, with TRBD1 matching over 12 bases. There are 16 residues in the CDR3. The germline CDR1 and CDR2 sequences are MNHEY and SMNVEV (reference sequence). V shed 6 bases and J 0 bases; nucleotides not matched to a gene: 2. The CDR3 protein is CASSRDRGPTNEKLFF. CDR3 nucleotide sequence: TGTGCCAGCAGCCGGGACAGGGGGCCAACTAATGAAAAACTGTTTTTT.

The chain is built from TRBV7-6 and TRBJ1-6; 10 bases map to TRBD1. This CDR3 region has 14 residues. V was pared by 6 bases and J by 9 bases, with 5 bases of the junction left unmatched. CDR1 SGHVS and CDR2 FNYEAQ come from the germline V gene. The CDR3 sequence is CASRPGTGASPLHF. The CDR3 DNA sequence: TGTGCCAGCAGACCCGGGACAGGGGCTTCACCCCTCCACTTT.

V usage is TRBV6-5 and J usage is TRBJ2-1; 10 bases fit TRBD1. This CDR3 is 14 amino acids long. Germline CDR1 reads MNHEY; CDR2 reads SVGAGI. Germline trimming cut 1 base from V and 8 bases from J; bases unmatched to any gene: 2. The CDR3 coding sequence is TGTGCCAGCAGTTACTTCGGGACAGGGGATGAGCAGTTCTTC. Its protein product is CASSYFGTGDEQFF.

This chain links TRBV7-6 with TRBJ1-2, with D possibly being TRBD1 (5 bases). V lost 1 base, J lost 5 bases, and 20 bases lay in between. The germline V gene encodes CDR1 SGHVS and CDR2 FNYEAQ. CDR3 size: 17 residues. The DNA for the CDR3 is TGTGCCAGCAGCTTAGGGGCACCGGGACTCCCGACATATGGCTACACCTTC. Protein: CASSLGAPGLPTYGYTF.